A selection of T cell receptor beta chains follows, all from one sample in a study of CD8 T cells in Susac syndrome. TCRdb reanalysed the immunoSEQ multiplex PCR reads using MiXCR and keeps one entry per CDR3 protein. The data hold approximately 160,000 distinct CDR3 sequences, with about 96% observed a single time. Sequencing was performed on CD4+ T cells from PBMCs. These receptors all stem from a human donor with Susac syndrome. Each CDR3 is given with its conserved first and last residue. The D gene is left open where the match is weak. The size entry is marked missing in some rows and otherwise reads once, few, many or a size class.

abundance,d_gene,j_gene,v_gene,CDR3aa,CDR3nt
NA,NA,TRBJ2-6,TRBV29-1,CSVESGANVLTF,TGCAGCGTTGAATCCGGGGCCAACGTCCTGACTTTC
NA,NA,TRBJ2-3,TRBV9,CASSVGPAGDTQYF,TGTGCCAGCAGCGTAGGGCCCGCTGGAGATACGCAGTATTTT
NA,NA,TRBJ2-6,TRBV5-1,CASSLQPDSGANVLTF,TGCGCCAGCAGCTTACAGCCGGACTCTGGGGCCAACGTCCTGACTTTC
NA,NA,TRBJ1-2,TRBV4-1,CASSSQVDGGYTF,TGCGCCAGCAGCTCACAGGTGGATGGTGGCTACACCTTC
once,NA,TRBJ2-1,TRBV29-1,CSVTQQDEQFF,TGCAGCGTGACCCAGCAGGATGAGCAGTTCTTC
NA,NA,TRBJ2-7,TRBV6-5,CASSPSGGEQYF,TGTGCCAGCAGCCCATCAGGCGGGGAGCAGTACTTC
NA,NA,TRBJ2-6,TRBV20-1,CSAEGRQASGANVLTF,TGCAGTGCCGAGGGGAGGCAGGCCTCTGGGGCCAACGTCCTGACTTTC
NA,TRBD2,TRBJ2-5,TRBV30,CAWSVGGLAETQYF,TGTGCCTGGAGTGTTGGGGGACTAGCGGAGACCCAGTACTTC
once,TRBD2,TRBJ2-1,TRBV27,CASKTSGGPIYNEQFF,TGTGCCAGCAAGACTAGCGGGGGGCCCATCTACAATGAGCAGTTCTTC
NA,TRBD1,TRBJ1-5,TRBV27,CASSSDGAGGPSHF,TGTGCCAGCAGTTCCGATGGCGCAGGGGGCCCTTCGCATTTT
few,NA,TRBJ1-2,TRBV3-1,CASSQGPRGYTF,TGTGCCAGCAGCCAAGGTCCTCGAGGCTACACCTTC
few,TRBD2,TRBJ2-1,TRBV24-1,CATSDPLAGAYNEQFF,TGTGCCACCAGTGACCCGCTAGCGGGAGCATACAATGAGCAGTTCTTC
NA,NA,TRBJ2-7,TRBV20-1,CSAKVGVGTYEQYF,TGCAGTGCTAAGGTCGGGGTTGGGACCTACGAGCAGTACTTC
NA,NA,TRBJ1-1,TRBV6-4,CASSQQGNTEAFF,TGTGCCAGCAGCCAACAGGGCAACACTGAAGCTTTCTTT
NA,TRBD1,TRBJ2-4,TRBV20-1,CSAWDRLKNIQYF,TGCAGTGCTTGGGACAGGCTTAAGAACATTCAGTACTTC
NA,NA,TRBJ1-5,TRBV19,CASSITGSNQPQHF,TGTGCCAGTAGTATTACAGGCTCCAATCAGCCCCAGCATTTT
NA,NA,TRBJ2-7,TRBV3-1,CASSASWSYEQYF,TGTGCCAGCAGTGCAAGCTGGTCCTACGAGCAGTACTTC
NA,NA,TRBJ2-1,TRBV4-3,CASSQDAAIPNEQFF,TGCGCCAGCAGCCAAGATGCAGCGATTCCCAATGAGCAGTTCTTC
once,NA,TRBJ2-7,TRBV29-1,CSAQRGYDYEQYF,TGCAGCGCCCAAAGGGGCTACGACTACGAGCAGTACTTC
NA,NA,TRBJ2-6,TRBV4-3,CASSRLAGANVLTF,TGCGCCAGCAGCCGCCTGGCTGGGGCCAACGTCCTGACTTTC
NA,NA,TRBJ2-5,TRBV9,CASSRTGQETQYF,TGTGCCAGCAGCAGGACTGGGCAAGAGACCCAGTACTTC
NA,NA,TRBJ1-2,TRBV6-5,CASSPGRGYGYTF,TGTGCCAGCAGTCCAGGACGGGGCTATGGCTACACCTTC
NA,TRBD1,TRBJ2-7,TRBV29-1,CSVDRGRNEQYF,TGCAGCGTTGACAGGGGGCGCAACGAGCAGTACTTC
NA,NA,TRBJ2-1,TRBV6-2/TRBV6-3,CASSPTLGLSYNEQFF,TGTGCCAGCAGTCCTACCCTAGGACTATCCTACAATGAGCAGTTCTTC
NA,NA,TRBJ2-2,TRBV4-3,CASSHVGGSGELFF,TGCGCCAGCAGCCACGTAGGGGGTTCCGGGGAGCTGTTTTTT
NA,NA,TRBJ2-2,TRBV19,CASSIAAGELFF,TGTGCCAGTAGTATAGCTGCCGGGGAGCTGTTTTTT
NA,NA,TRBJ1-1,TRBV19,CASFRVGSRDGNEAFF,TGTGCCAGTTTTCGGGTGGGGTCCCGGGACGGCAATGAAGCTTTCTTT
NA,TRBD2,TRBJ2-1,TRBV7-9,CASSLGAAGDNEQFF,TGTGCCAGCAGCTTAGGAGCAGCGGGAGACAATGAGCAGTTCTTC
NA,NA,TRBJ2-7,TRBV12-3/TRBV12-4,CASSLTGPYEQYF,TGTGCCAGCAGTTTAACCGGGCCCTACGAGCAGTACTTC
NA,TRBD2,TRBJ2-1,TRBV7-6,CASSSSSSGSNEQFF,TGTGCCAGCAGCTCCTCTTCTAGCGGGAGCAATGAGCAGTTCTTC
once,NA,TRBJ1-2,TRBV20-1,CSASAGYDYGYTF,TGCAGTGCTAGTGCAGGGTATGACTATGGCTACACCTTC
once,NA,TRBJ2-6,TRBV2,CACQSSGANVLTF,TGTGCCTGTCAGAGCTCTGGGGCCAACGTCCTGACTTTC
NA,NA,TRBJ2-2,TRBV24-1,CATSEGGAATGELFF,TGTGCCACCAGTGAAGGCGGGGCGGCGACCGGGGAGCTGTTTTTT
NA,TRBD2,TRBJ2-1,TRBV29-1,CSVGSVLAGRYEQFF,TGCAGCGTTGGATCTGTACTAGCGGGAAGGTATGAGCAGTTCTTC
once,NA,TRBJ2-1,TRBV3-1,CASTLSGKSSYNEQFF,TGTGCCAGCACCCTCTCGGGGAAGAGCTCCTACAATGAGCAGTTCTTC
NA,NA,TRBJ2-7,TRBV6-5,CASSWNGYEQYF,TGTGCCAGCAGTTGGAACGGTTACGAGCAGTACTTC
NA,NA,TRBJ2-2,TRBV5-1,CASSLELAGELFF,TGCGCCAGCAGCTTGGAATTGGCCGGGGAGCTGTTTTTT
NA,TRBD2,TRBJ2-1,TRBV20-1,CSAPRPGLAMDEQFF,TGCAGTGCACCCCGCCCGGGACTAGCGATGGATGAGCAGTTCTTC
NA,TRBD2,TRBJ2-2,TRBV4-1,CASSQVARGGTGELFF,TGCGCCAGCAGCCAAGTCGCCCGGGGGGGAACCGGGGAGCTGTTTTTT
once,TRBD1,TRBJ1-1,TRBV5-6,CASSPTLNRGMNTEAFF,TGTGCCAGCAGCCCCACGCTAAACAGGGGAATGAACACTGAAGCTTTCTTT
NA,TRBD2,TRBJ2-5,TRBV29-1,CSGASGHQETQYF,TGCAGCGGCGCTAGCGGACACCAAGAGACCCAGTACTTC
NA,NA,TRBJ2-1,TRBV19,CASSLRTDNYNEQFF,TGTGCCAGTAGCCTCCGGACAGACAATTACAATGAGCAGTTCTTC
NA,NA,TRBJ2-7,TRBV6-6,CASSPTTLGYEQYF,TGTGCCAGCAGTCCCACAACCCTGGGGTACGAGCAGTACTTC
NA,NA,TRBJ1-6,TRBV9,CASSVDGGGSPLHF,TGTGCCAGCAGCGTGGATGGGGGGGGTTCACCCCTCCACTTT
NA,TRBD1,TRBJ2-5,TRBV25-1,CASSPQGGEETQYF,TGTGCCAGCAGCCCACAGGGGGGAGAGGAGACCCAGTACTTC
NA,TRBD2,TRBJ2-3,TRBV7-2,CASSSGLAGAADTQYF,TGTGCCAGCAGCTCCGGACTAGCGGGAGCCGCAGATACGCAGTATTTT
once,TRBD1,TRBJ2-2,TRBV6-1,CASRTSGTGFTGELFF,TGTGCCAGCAGAACCTCCGGGACAGGGTTTACCGGGGAGCTGTTTTTT
NA,NA,TRBJ2-2,TRBV12-3/TRBV12-4,CASSPLLQVNTGELFF,TGTGCCAGCAGTCCCCTTTTGCAGGTTAACACCGGGGAGCTGTTTTTT
NA,NA,TRBJ1-6,TRBV12-3/TRBV12-4,CASSLFRDGSPLHF,TGTGCCAGCAGTTTATTCAGGGACGGTTCACCCCTCCACTTT
NA,NA,TRBJ1-2,TRBV6-2/TRBV6-3,CASSSLGTANYGYTF,TGTGCCAGCAGCTCCTTAGGGACGGCTAACTATGGCTACACCTTC
NA,NA,TRBJ1-5,TRBV20-1,CSARGVSNQPQHF,TGCAGTGCTAGAGGAGTAAGCAATCAGCCCCAGCATTTT
NA,NA,TRBJ1-2,TRBV30,CAWGGGNRPYGYTF,TGTGCCTGGGGTGGGGGCAACCGGCCCTATGGCTACACCTTC
NA,NA,TRBJ2-3,TRBV29-1,CSVAGGTGHTQYF,TGCAGCGTTGCGGGGGGCACGGGACATACGCAGTATTTT
NA,NA,TRBJ2-7,TRBV7-9,CAIRTLRDEQYF,TGTGCCATTCGGACCCTTCGGGACGAGCAGTACTTC
NA,NA,TRBJ1-5,TRBV20-1,CSARGMLTGGLQPQHF,TGCAGTGCTAGAGGGATGTTGACGGGGGGTTTGCAGCCCCAGCATTTT
NA,NA,TRBJ1-3,TRBV18,CASSAGASSGNTIYF,TGTGCCAGCTCAGCGGGGGCGAGCTCTGGAAACACCATATATTTT
NA,TRBD1,TRBJ2-7,TRBV28,CASSPFGDSGRLEQYF,TGTGCCAGCAGTCCTTTTGGGGACAGTGGGCGTCTCGAGCAGTACTTC